This section outlines one TCR beta chain sequence together with its context. Other nucleotide sequences from this sample produce the same CDR3. The data were taken from a study of shared clonotypes between healthy human individuals. Germline lookup yields CDR1 SGHRS and CDR2 YFSETQ. Trimming stripped 4 bases from V and 0 bases from J, with 11 bases between. CDR3 length: 15 amino acids. An assay was performed, and its level was deep. Clones were read by immunoSEQ multiplex PCR, and TCRdb kept only the in-frame ones, dropping some. The data hold 1.4 million to 1.5 million clones, with 96% observed a single time.

Sample: naive CD4+ T cells sorted from blood. Specified subset: CD45RA+ positively selected. The source of this sequence is a man between 25 and 39 years old in good health. The chain is built from TRBV5-1 and TRBJ2-1, with D uncertain. CDR3 DNA sequence: TGCGCCAGCAGCCCTGGCACAGCCTCCTACAATGAGCAGTTCTTC. As protein: CASSPGTASYNEQFF.